The 2 T cell receptor beta chains in this list originate from one sample, sequenced in a study of blood T cell repertoires in COVID-19 (dated by TCRdb to the early 2020s). The library was made by the immunoSEQ multiplex PCR assay. TCRdb's version of the immuneACCESS table is confined to in-frame rearrangements and falls short of the full clone set. An unresolved V gene accounts for under half of the shortfall where checked; the remainder is of unknown origin. This sample is represented by about 9,000 clones; less than 85% of them were singletons. The top ten clonotypes cover roughly 20% of the sample. Sequencing was performed on peripheral blood. All receptors come from a human donor with active COVID-19. The donor label of this sample is uncertain.

This sequence joins TRBV6-5 and TRBJ1-1; D is unresolved. Trimming removed 6 bases at V and 6 bases at J, with 11 bases between. The V gene's germline CDR1 is MNHEY and CDR2 SVGAGI. This CDR3 comprises 12 residues. CDR3 residues: CASRTTRSEAFF. In DNA, the CDR3 is TGTGCCAGCAGGACAACTAGGTCTGAAGCTTTCTTT.

In nucleotides, the CDR3 is TGCAGCGTTGAAGATCGGGCGGGGAAGGCTGAAGCTTTCTTT. Encoded protein: CSVEDRAGKAEAFF. The V gene is TRBV29-1, the J gene TRBJ1-1, with D hard to call. The CDR3 spans 14 residues. Germline V gene data show CDR1 as SQVTM and CDR2 as ANQGSEA. V was shortened by 0 bases and J by 6 bases, with 14 bases between the two germline ends.